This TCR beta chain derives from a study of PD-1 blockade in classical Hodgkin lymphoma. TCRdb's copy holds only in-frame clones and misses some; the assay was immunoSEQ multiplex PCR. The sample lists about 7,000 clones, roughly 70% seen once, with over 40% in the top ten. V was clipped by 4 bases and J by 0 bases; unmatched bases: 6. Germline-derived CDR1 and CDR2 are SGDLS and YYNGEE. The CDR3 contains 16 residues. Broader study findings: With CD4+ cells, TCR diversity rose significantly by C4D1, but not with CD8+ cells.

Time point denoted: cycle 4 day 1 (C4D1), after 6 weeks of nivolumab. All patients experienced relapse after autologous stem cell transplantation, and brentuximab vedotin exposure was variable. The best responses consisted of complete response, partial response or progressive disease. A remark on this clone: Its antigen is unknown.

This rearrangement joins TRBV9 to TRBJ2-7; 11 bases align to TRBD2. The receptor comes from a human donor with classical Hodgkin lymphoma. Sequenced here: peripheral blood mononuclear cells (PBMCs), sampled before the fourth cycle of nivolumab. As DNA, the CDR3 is TGTGCCAGCAGCCCCCTCGGGACTAGCGGCTCCTACGAGCAGTACTTC. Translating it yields CASSPLGTSGSYEQYF.